This paragraph reports one TCR beta chain. This specimen belongs to a study of shared clonotypes between healthy human individuals. This CDR3 contains 13 residues. CDR1 is SGHAT and CDR2 is FQNNGV in the germline V gene. The V gene lost 1 base and the J gene lost 11 bases, with 11 bases spanning the gap. Each cell subset's genomic DNA was divided evenly among several immunoSEQ plates. Assay: immunoSEQ multiplex PCR; the TCRdb copy retains only in-frame clones and omits some. The data show over 700,000 clones, roughly 72% seen once. Splitting of CD4+ cells produced CD45RA+ naive and CD45RA-negative memory subsets.

This chain connects TRBV11-2 to TRBJ1-4; no reliable D call. The sequenced sample was memory CD4+ T cells sorted from blood. The subset: CD45RA-negative fraction. This sequence was found in a woman aged 30 to 39 in good health. The CDR3 reads CASSLGAEGKLFF. The DNA for the CDR3 is TGTGCCAGCAGCTTAGGAGCGGAGGGTAAACTGTTTTTT.